These 14 T cell receptor beta chains originate from one sample sequenced in a study of blood T cells in healthy people across ages. Next came a second PCR, run for about 6 to 12 cycles, which used a sample-barcoded 5' primer along with a J-beta primer mix. One entry per CDR3 protein results from TCRdb running MiXCR on the 5' RACE reads. The sample yields some 890,000 distinct CDR3 sequences, 25% to 35% seen once. Another study also made use of these data, one on T cells of mothers and their children.

The material sequenced was blood. The origin of the receptors is a woman in her 40s in good health.

The J gene is TRBJ1-2, the V gene TRBV6-5; perhaps TRBD1 as D (6 bases). Germline assignment: CDR1 MNHEY and CDR2 SVGAGI. V was shortened by 2 bases and J by 6 bases, with 16 bases between the two germline ends. CDR3 length equals 15 residues. The CDR3 sequence is CASSYLGGAGDGYTF. CDR3 in DNA: TGTGCCAGCAGTTACCTTGGTGGGGCAGGGGATGGCTACACCTTC.

This clonotype was picked up a small number of times. The rearrangement joins TRBV2 to TRBJ1-2, with 8 bases matching TRBD1. CDR3 length: 17 residues. Germline lookup yields CDR1 SNHLY and CDR2 FYNNEI. Trimming removed 4 bases from V and 2 bases from J; junction bases left unmatched: 12. The CDR3 region has the DNA TGTGCCAGCAGTGGGCCTGCGACAGGGGTTTCCAACTATGGCTACACCTTC. It specifies CASSGPATGVSNYGYTF.

The rearrangement joins TRBV6-2 or TRBV6-3 to TRBJ2-1; TRBD2 agrees at 10 bases. Losses at the gene ends were 6 bases for V and 3 bases for J; bases not matched to a gene: 8. Germline V gene lookup returns CDR1 MNHEY and CDR2 SVGEGT. This CDR3 has 16 residues. The CDR3 loop is CASSLSSGGRYNEQFF. CDR3 in DNA: TGTGCCAGCAGCCTCTCTAGCGGGGGCCGCTACAATGAGCAGTTCTTC.

By share, this clonotype counts as medium-sized. Germline is not matched at one junction end, which may reflect a read error. The rearrangement joins TRBV5-1 to TRBJ2-7; TRBD1 agrees at 9 bases. This CDR3 has 15 residues. The germline V gene encodes CDR1 SGHRS and CDR2 YFSETQ. The CDR3 DNA sequence: TGTGCCAGCAGCTTAGAGGGACAGGGATCCTACGAGCAGTACTTC. Amino acid sequence: CASSLEGQGSYEQYF.

This chain links TRBV27 with TRBJ2-7; the D gene is possibly TRBD1 (5 bases). The CDR3 is made up of 13 amino acids. Germline values: CDR1 MNHEY, CDR2 SMNVEV (reference sequence). The V end lost 5 bases, the J end lost 0 bases, and 8 bases lay between the germline ends. The CDR3 nucleotides read TGTGCCAGCAGTCGGACATACTCCTACGAGCAGTACTTC. Encoded protein: CASSRTYSYEQYF.

The sample holds many counts of this clonotype. V gene TRBV6-5 combines with J gene TRBJ1-6, with 9 bases lining up with TRBD1. The CDR3 runs to 16 residues. The J segment lost 7 bases and the V segment lost 2 bases, leaving 6 bases of the junction unmatched. From germline, CDR1 is MNHEY and CDR2 SVGAGI. The CDR3 coding sequence is TGTGCCAGCAGTTACGGGACAGGGTCCCGGAATTCACCCCTCCACTTT. Its translation is CASSYGTGSRNSPLHF.

In this sample, this clonotype turned up many times. CDR3 protein: CASSWQNTEAFF. Here the CDR3 DNA reads TGTGCCAGCAGTTGGCAGAACACTGAAGCTTTCTTT. The chain carries TRBV6-2 or TRBV6-3 and TRBJ1-1; unclear D gene. Germline CDR1 and CDR2: MNHEY and SVGEGT. This CDR3 region has 12 residues. V was clipped by 4 bases and J by 1 base, with 4 bases between them.

This clonotype was picked up a small number of times. V gene TRBV4-1 combines with J gene TRBJ1-4; 10 bases are shared with TRBD1. The germline CDR1 and CDR2 sequences are MGHRA and YSYEKL. V lost 3 bases and J lost 8; bases outside the gene matches: 3. The length of the CDR3 is 14 residues. The CDR3 nucleotides are TGCGCCAGCAGCCAGGACAGGGGGTGGGAAAAACTGTTTTTT. Translation gives CASSQDRGWEKLFF.

This clonotype was detected many times. This chain links TRBV12-3 or TRBV12-4 with TRBJ1-1; TRBD1 aligns across 8 bases. The CDR3 spans 14 residues. After removal of 5 bases from V and 10 bases from J, the junction contained 12 bases not matched to a gene. The CDR3 loop reads CASSPETGGQSAFF. CDR3 sequence (DNA): TGTGCCAGCAGTCCGGAAACAGGGGGTCAATCAGCTTTCTTT.

The genes are TRBV27 and TRBJ1-6; 7 bases fit TRBD1. The CDR3 covers 16 residues. After removal of 5 bases from V and 8 bases from J, the junction contained 12 bases not matched to a gene. Germline V gene lookup returns CDR1 MNHEY and CDR2 SMNVEV (reference sequence). The CDR3 nucleotides read TGTGCCAGCAGTCCACTATGGACAGGAAGGGATTCACCCCTCCACTTT. It encodes CASSPLWTGRDSPLHF.

As to this clonotype: A read error may produce the germline difference seen at one junction end. This chain links TRBV3-1 with TRBJ2-1; 8 positions match TRBD1. The CDR3 totals 15 residues. Germline V CDR1 and CDR2: LGHDT, YNNKEL (reference sequence). This chain's CDR3 is CASSQGTGPRNEQVF. In DNA form, the CDR3 reads TGTGCCAGCAGCCAAGGGACAGGGCCGAGGAATGAGCAGGTCTTC.

The chain couples TRBV7-2 to TRBJ1-5; 8 positions agree with TRBD1. Germline V gene sequence: CDR1 SGHTA, CDR2 FQGNSA. With V trimmed by 6 bases and J by 5 bases, 9 bases remained unmatched. The CDR3 length is 15 residues. In DNA form, the CDR3 reads TGTGCCAGCAGTCCGGACAGGGCCCCCTATCAGCCCCAGCATTTT. Translating gives CASSPDRAPYQPQHF.

The chain combines TRBV7-9 with TRBJ2-7, with TRBD2 matching over 9 bases. Trimming cost V 5 bases and J 6 bases; bases outside gene matches: 8. The CDR3 runs 14 residues. Germline V gene lookup returns CDR1 SEHNR and CDR2 FQNEAQ (reference sequence). The CDR3 protein is CASSPGLALGEQYF. DNA of the CDR3: TGTGCCAGCAGCCCGGGACTAGCTCTTGGCGAGCAGTACTTC.

This clonotype was seen more than once but under ten times. V gene TRBV28 combines with J gene TRBJ1-1; 7 bases fit TRBD1. The CDR3 runs to 14 residues. With V trimmed by 4 bases and J by 3 bases, 5 bases remained unmatched. Looked up from germline, CDR1 is MDHEN and CDR2 is SYDVKM. CDR3 loop: CASSSLRGHTEAFF. The CDR3 DNA sequence: TGTGCCAGCAGTTCCCTGAGGGGGCACACTGAAGCTTTCTTT.